The 14 T cell receptor beta chains in this list originate from one sample, sequenced in a study of T cells in Graves' hyperthyroidism and ophthalmopathy. It was RNA transcripts that yielded the amplified TCR beta CDR3 regions. The HTBI primer set drove a first-round RT-PCR of the TCR CDR3. TCRdb processed the multiplex PCR reads anew with MiXCR; each CDR3 protein has one entry. Of around 600,000 distinct CDR3 sequences in the sample, approximately 15% were seen once. The source material was blood. These receptors came from a woman aged 18-30 years with Graves' ophthalmopathy.

This clonotype appeared a few times. The rearrangement links TRBV7-3 to TRBJ2-3; possible D gene TRBD1, 6 bases. Trimming stripped 1 base from V and 0 bases from J, with 11 bases between. CDR3 length equals 16 residues. Germline V gives CDR1 SGHTA, CDR2 FQGTGA. Written as DNA, the CDR3 is TGTGCCAGCAGCTTAAGATCAGGGGCAAGCACAGATACGCAGTATTTT. Its protein is CASSLRSGASTDTQYF. Using reference TRBV7-3 and TRBJ2-3 for the parts outside the CDR3, the full variable domain is GAGVSQTPSNKVTEKGKYVELRCDPISGHTALYWYRQSLGQGPEFLIYFQGTGAADDSGLPNDRFFAVRPEGSVSTLKIQRTERGDSAVYLCASSLRSGASTDTQYFGPGTRLTVL.

V gene TRBV3-1 combines with J gene TRBJ1-5; 9 bases align to TRBD1. Unmatched junction bases numbered 10, after V lost 0 bases and J lost 10 bases. Germline CDR1 and CDR2: LGHDT and YNNKEL (reference sequence). The CDR3 covers 16 residues. The CDR3 sequence: CASSQERGTGWGPQHF. CDR3 in DNA: TGTGCCAGCAGCCAAGAAAGGGGGACAGGGTGGGGACCCCAGCATTTT.

This clonotype was seen more than once but under ten times. This chain links TRBV9 with TRBJ2-3; maybe TRBD2 (6 bases). The CDR3 is made up of 15 amino acids. Germline values: CDR1 SGDLS, CDR2 YYNGEE. Deletions cut 0 bases from V and 4 bases from J, with 12 bases between. CDR3 residues: CASSVAGSVADTQYF. The CDR3 bases are TGTGCCAGCAGCGTAGCCGGGAGCGTTGCAGATACGCAGTATTTT.

Many counts were recorded for this clonotype. The rearrangement uses TRBV20-1 and TRBJ1-3; D is uncertain. Germline CDR1 reads DFQATT; CDR2 reads SNEGSKA (reference sequence). The V end lost 3 bases, the J end lost 0 bases, and 9 bases lay between the germline ends. CDR3 size: 14 residues. As DNA, the CDR3 is TGCAGTGCTAGTAGGCGATCCTCTGGAAACACCATATATTTT. Protein product: CSASRRSSGNTIYF.

This clonotype has ten or more counts. This chain connects TRBV7-3 to TRBJ2-1; the D gene is possibly TRBD1 (6 bases). Germline V lookup: CDR1 SGHTA, CDR2 FQGTGA. Between the trimmed V and J ends, which lost 5 bases and 4 bases, there was a span of 9 bases. The length of the CDR3 is 13 residues. CDR3 in amino acids: CASSRTGYNEQFF. The CDR3 DNA sequence: TGTGCCAGCAGCCGAACAGGGTACAATGAGCAGTTCTTC. Looking up the rest from reference TRBV7-3 and TRBJ2-1 gives the full variable domain: GAGVSQTPSNKVTEKGKYVELRCDPISGHTALYWYRQSLGQGPEFLIYFQGTGAADDSGLPNDRFFAVRPEGSVSTLKIQRTERGDSAVYLCASSRTGYNEQFFGPGTRLTVL.

This clonotype was detected many times. The chain links TRBV7-2 to TRBJ2-7, with D maybe TRBD2 (5 bases). This CDR3 is 15 amino acids long. Germline V gene sequence: CDR1 SGHTA, CDR2 FQGNSA. V dropped 1 base and J dropped 2 bases, with 12 bases sitting between them. CDR3 coding DNA: TGTGCCAGCAGCTTAGTTGGGAAGGGAGCCTACGAGCAGTACTTC. Encoded protein: CASSLVGKGAYEQYF.

This clonotype was detected once. The rearrangement uses TRBV12-3 or TRBV12-4 and TRBJ1-2; TRBD1 might be the D (6 bases). This CDR3 is built from 11 residues. The ends were cut back, 6 bases at V and 10 bases at J, with 12 bases in the middle. The chain's CDR3 is CASRPGTLYTF. The CDR3, as DNA: TGTGCCAGCAGGCCCGGGACACTCTACACCTTC.

Written as DNA, the CDR3 is TGTGCCAGCAGTACAGGGGGCTGTGATGGCTACACCTTC. It encodes CASSTGGCDGYTF. This chain joins TRBV25-1 and TRBJ1-2; 9 nucleotides line up with TRBD1. The V and J ends lost 5 bases and 6 bases, in that order; junction bases with no gene match: 4. The CDR3 is 13 amino acids. From germline, CDR1 is MGHDK and CDR2 SYGVNS.

The rearrangement joins TRBV4-2 to TRBJ2-3; D not certain. Germline V gene sequence: CDR1 LGHNA, CDR2 YNFKEQ. With 0 bases removed from V and 2 bases from J, the gap between germline ends came to 9 bases. The CDR3 totals 15 residues. The DNA of the CDR3 is TGTGCCAGCAGCCAAGATTCCACTAACACAGATACGCAGTATTTT. It specifies CASSQDSTNTDTQYF.

Ten or more counts support this clonotype. The chain is built from TRBV28 and TRBJ1-2; perhaps TRBD1 as D (5 bases). Trimming removed 3 bases from V and 0 bases from J, with 14 bases in between. The CDR3 loop spans 16 amino acids. CDR1 is MDHEN, CDR2 SYDVKM, per germline. This CDR3 is CASSLRGQLPNYGYTF. Written as DNA, the CDR3 is TGTGCCAGCAGTTTGCGGGGCCAACTACCTAACTATGGCTACACCTTC.

This clonotype was detected ten times or more. The chain carries TRBV5-6 and TRBJ2-7; D is unresolved. CDR3 size: 12 residues. CDR1 and CDR2 (germline): SGHDT, YYEEEE. The V and J ends lost 1 base and 5 bases respectively, with 7 bases between them. The DNA of the CDR3 is TGTGCCAGCAGCTTGTTGACGCACGAGCAGTACTTC. Its protein is CASSLLTHEQYF.

The chain links TRBV7-9 to TRBJ1-6; 7 positions agree with TRBD1. CDR1 SEHNR and CDR2 FQNEAQ come from the germline V gene (reference sequence). This CDR3 comprises 15 residues. Germline trimming cut 3 bases from V and 8 bases from J; bases unmatched to any gene: 7. The CDR3 DNA reads as TGTGCCAGCAGCTTCCTTAGACAGGGATATTCACCCCTCCACTTT. As protein: CASSFLRQGYSPLHF.

The chain combines TRBV30 with TRBJ1-1; 8 positions agree with TRBD1. The germline V gene has CDR1 GTSNPN and CDR2 SVGIG (reference sequence). This CDR3 is 15 amino acids long. V lost 2 bases and J lost 5; bases outside the gene matches: 10. The CDR3, as DNA: TGTGCCTGGAGTTCCACCCGCAGGGGGCGGACTGAAGCTTTCTTT. Its translation: CAWSSTRRGRTEAFF.

This clonotype was observed a few times. The conserved phenylalanine or tryptophan is not found at the CDR3 terminus, so this likely reflects a read error. The chain recombines TRBV5-1 with TRBJ1-1; 9 bases are shared with TRBD1. The ends lost 7 bases at V and 7 bases at J; junction bases unmatched: 5. This CDR3 contains 12 residues. Germline V gives CDR1 SGHRS, CDR2 YFSETQ. CDR3 loop: CASLQTGGEAFL. For the CDR3, the DNA is TGCGCCAGCCTTCAGACAGGGGGTGAAGCTTTCCTT.